The 10 T cell receptor beta chains in this list originate from one sample, sequenced in a study of blood T cell repertoires in COVID-19. The method was immunoSEQ multiplex PCR; TCRdb's version includes in-frame clones alone and lacks a portion of them. Of fewer than 250,000 clones in the sample, about four fifths are singletons; the top ten hold about 2.7%. Specimen: peripheral blood. Receptor source: a woman aged 40 to 55 with active or convalescent COVID-19.

This chain connects TRBV12-3 or TRBV12-4 to TRBJ1-1, with D possibly TRBD1 on 5 matching bases. The length of the CDR3 is 12 residues. V gave up 3 bases and J gave up 11 bases, with 13 bases separating them. DNA for the CDR3: TGTGCCAGCAGTTTGCGGGGGTCCCCGGCTTTCTTT. This codes for CASSLRGSPAFF.

The chain joins TRBV3-1 (or the pseudogene TRBV3-2) to TRBJ1-2; tentative D call: TRBD1 (6 bases). Germline-derived CDR1 and CDR2 are LGHDT and YNNKEL (reference sequence). The ends were cut back, 0 bases at V and 3 bases at J, with 11 bases in the middle. The CDR3 has 15 amino acids. This CDR3 is CASSQDLGADYGYTF. The CDR3, as DNA: TGTGCCAGCAGCCAAGATCTGGGGGCGGACTATGGCTACACCTTC.

The genes are TRBV7-8 and TRBJ2-7; 8 bases line up with TRBD1. The CDR3 length is 16 residues. The trim removed 5 bases at V and 2 bases at J, leaving 11 bases unmatched. CDR1 is SGHVS and CDR2 is FQNEAQ in the germline V gene. The DNA for the CDR3 is TGTGCCAGCAGCCCGTATCCAGGGACAGGAGCCTACGAGCAGTACTTC. This gives the protein CASSPYPGTGAYEQYF.

V usage is TRBV6-2 or TRBV6-3 and J usage is TRBJ2-5; 11 nucleotides line up with TRBD2. The CDR3 covers 13 residues. Germline assignment: CDR1 MNHEY and CDR2 SVGEGT. V dropped 5 bases and J dropped 4; count of bases not matched to a gene: 0. The CDR3 DNA reads TGTGCCAGCAGTCTAGCGGGGGGAGAGACCCAGTACTTC. This translates into CASSLAGGETQYF.

This clone has just a few counts. V gene TRBV19 combines with J gene TRBJ1-2; TRBD1 matches at 9 bases. The germline V gene has CDR1 LNHDA and CDR2 SQIVND (reference sequence). V shed 0 bases and J 7 bases; nucleotides not matched to a gene: 6. The CDR3 is 15 amino acids. The CDR3, as DNA: TGTGCCAGTAGTATAGAAAGTACAGGGGGCGCTGGCTACACCTTC. Translation: CASSIESTGGAGYTF.

The V gene is TRBV12-5, the J gene TRBJ2-7; D perhaps matches TRBD1 (6 bases). V was pared by 5 bases and J by 2 bases, with 10 bases between. This CDR3 contains 13 residues. Germline CDR1 reads LGHNT; CDR2 reads FRNRAP. CDR3 in amino acids: CASGNRVTYEQYF. As DNA, the CDR3 is TGTGCTAGTGGTAACAGGGTCACCTACGAGCAGTACTTC. Variable domain in full (rest from reference TRBV12-5 and TRBJ2-7): DARVTQTPRHKVTEMGQEVTMRCQPILGHNTVFWYRQTMMQGLELLAYFRNRAPLDDSGMPKDRFSAEMPDATLATLKIQPSEPRDSAVYFCASGNRVTYEQYFGPGTRLTVT.

This chain links TRBV27 with TRBJ2-5, with 13 positions matching TRBD2. Germline loops: CDR1 MNHEY, CDR2 SMNVEV (reference sequence). J lost 2 bases, V lost 2 bases, and 5 bases had no gene match. The CDR3 has 17 residues. The CDR3 loop is CASSLILAGGLQETQYF. As DNA, the CDR3 is TGTGCCAGCAGTTTAATACTAGCGGGGGGGTTACAAGAGACCCAGTACTTC.

This chain connects TRBV5-1 to TRBJ2-7, with 11 bases matching TRBD1. CDR3 length equals 15 residues. The J segment lost 2 bases and the V segment lost 3 bases, leaving 4 bases of the junction unmatched. Germline V CDR1 and CDR2: SGHRS, YFSETQ. The chain's CDR3 is CASSSTGQGAYEQYF. CDR3 nucleotides: TGCGCCAGCAGCTCGACGGGACAGGGGGCCTACGAGCAGTACTTC.

The CDR3 nucleotides are TGTGCCAGCTCACCACAGGGGGCGCGGGGACAGCCCCAGCATTTT. This translates into CASSPQGARGQPQHF. This chain connects TRBV18 to TRBJ1-5; 7 nucleotides agree with TRBD1. CDR3 size: 15 residues. Trimming removed 1 base from V and 7 bases from J; junction bases left unmatched: 7. Germline lookup yields CDR1 KGHSH and CDR2 LQKENI.

The chain is built from TRBV28 and TRBJ1-2; D is perhaps TRBD1 (6 bases). The CDR3 contains 13 residues. V was clipped by 6 bases and J by 4 bases, with 12 bases between them. Germline V gives CDR1 MDHEN, CDR2 SYDVKM. The CDR3 sequence is CASRDSHGYGYTF. The DNA of the CDR3 is TGTGCCAGCAGGGACAGTCACGGCTATGGCTACACCTTC.